The TCR beta chain described here comes from a study of vaccination and CD4 T cells after COVID-19 (dated by TCRdb to the early 2020s). Describing the broader study: Every convalescent patient had a positive nasal swab PCR test for SARS-CoV-2, with mild disease in 8 to 10 patients and severe disease in one. The convalescent cohort included six males and four females, with two Hispanic individuals, seven Caucasians, two Asians and one multiracial person. Participants got two doses of the Pfizer-BioNTech BNT162b2 vaccine (n=8) or two doses of the Moderna mRNA-1273 vaccine (n=2). Post-COVID blood samples from convalescent patients were collected a median of about 100 days after diagnosis, with a range of 35 to 161 days. Post-vaccine blood samples were obtained a median of around 74 days after the second vaccine dose, with a range of roughly 14 to 241 days. The cultures were stimulated with overlapping spike peptide pools from SARS-CoV-2 and from the common cold coronaviruses HCoV-NL63, HCoV-OC43 and HCoV-229E. As controls, cultures received a CEFX viral epitope pool (the positive control), an HIV-1 Nef peptide pool (the negative control), or no peptide at all. In around 9 COVID-19 convalescent patients and several infection-naive healthy vaccine recipients, researchers compared the spike-specific CD4+ TCR repertoire from before mRNA vaccination with the repertoire from after. Study-level results and caveats: An increase in the median number of SARS-CoV-2-reactive clonotypes from approximately 21 after infection to some 38 after vaccination was observed, but the change was not found to be significant. Among convalescent patients, a median roughly 90% of the SARS-CoV-2-reactive clones seen after vaccination appeared only after vaccination, which suggests priming specific to the vaccine. In convalescent patients, nearly all vaccine-specific clones (304 of 307) were found to be mono-reactive for SARS-CoV-2 spike rather than cross-reactive with common cold coronaviruses. Relatively few convalescent patients were included in the study, and early timepoints after natural infection were not analyzed.

Its CDR3 holds 13 amino acids, cysteine through phenylalanine. Only the CDR3 DNA stays, 39 bases, in frame from base 1. CDR1 is given as SGHTA and CDR2 as FQGNSA, both from the germline V gene. V loses 1 base of germline sequence and J loses 8 bases, and the interval between the two ends is 11 bases. In the paper's terms, the treatment or condition label means: approximately nine-day PBMC culture with coronavirus spike peptide pools or control peptides (ViraFEST assay). The ViraFEST assay was used in the study, in which antigen-specific T cells were expanded with peptide pools and expanded clonotypes were subsequently identified by TCR sequencing. The convalescent patients' positive SARS-CoV-2 PCR tests were from March to December 2020, which was before the Alpha, Beta and Delta variants emerged in the United States. Each well held 1.5 million to 2.5 million PBMCs cultured with approximately 9.2 ug/ml peptide pools in IMDM containing about 5% human AB serum and 10 IU/ml IL-2. Half of the culture medium was replaced with fresh IL-2-containing medium on days 3 and 7. Once the cells had been in culture for 9 to 10 days, the EasySep CD4+ T cell isolation kit was used to isolate CD4+ T cells by negative selection. Ficoll-Paque Plus gradient centrifugation was used to isolate PBMCs from whole blood, and the isolated PBMCs were then either used fresh or cryopreserved at -140C. Each culture condition was generally run in triplicate wells.

The method was PCR. DNA from cultured CD4+ T cells was subjected to TCR sequencing with the Oncomine TCR Beta short-read assay at the Johns Hopkins FTIC core. The QIAamp micro DNA kit was used to extract genomic DNA from the cultured CD4+ T cells. Oncomine TCR Beta libraries from cultured CD4+ T cells were pooled using unique dual indexes and sequenced on an Illumina iSeq 100. In the source study's methods: Non-productive sequences were removed, and CDR3s that did not start with C, did not end with F or W, or were shorter than 7 amino acids were discarded. Antigen-specific clonotypes were identified with the MANAFEST web application by comparing peptide-stimulated wells with reference and other culture wells. An FDR below 0.05, an odds ratio above 5, and a productive frequency above 0.1% in at least two of three replicate wells were required for clones to be considered positive. A clonotype was classed as cross-reactive if the clonotype showed significant expansion both in SARS-CoV-2 spike wells and in at least one common cold coronavirus spike condition. CDR3 homology was assessed with Levenshtein distances (stringdist) and unrooted phylogenetic trees (ape) in R version 3.6.1. TCRdb reanalyzed the raw reads on its own, using fastp at Q25 for trimming and MiXCR for clone calling, and kept in-frame beta chains. Merged by CDR3 protein, the rows form single entries marked with the most common genes and DNA. These V and J calls rely on TCRdb rather than the paper's analysis. A total of 15,000 or so distinct CDR3 sequences appear in this sample, about 40% of them only once. The ten largest clonotypes hold approximately 22% of the sample.

As concerns this clonotype: Its antigen remains unidentified. Base quality data are lacking; no much larger clone is found one base away.

Sequences were obtained from cultured CD4+ T cells from blood. The rearranged chain carries TRBV7-2 and TRBJ1-2; the D gene remains uncertain. This TCR was recovered from a human donor with COVID-19. The CDR3 region reads CASSLDLVGGYTF. The nucleotides are TGTGCCAGCAGCTTAGATCTTGTGGGCGGCTACACCTTC.